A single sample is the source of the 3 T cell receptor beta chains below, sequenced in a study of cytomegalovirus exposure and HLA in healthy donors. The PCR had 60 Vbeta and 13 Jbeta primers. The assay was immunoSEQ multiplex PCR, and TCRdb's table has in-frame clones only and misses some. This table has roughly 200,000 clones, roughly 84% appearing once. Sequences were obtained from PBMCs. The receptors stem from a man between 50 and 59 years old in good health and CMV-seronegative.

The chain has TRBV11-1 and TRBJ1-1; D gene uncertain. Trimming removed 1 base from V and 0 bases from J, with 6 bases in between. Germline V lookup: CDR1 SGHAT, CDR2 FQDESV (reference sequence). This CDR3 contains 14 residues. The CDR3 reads CASSLERMNTEAFF. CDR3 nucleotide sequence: TGTGCCAGCAGCTTAGAGCGGATGAACACTGAAGCTTTCTTT.

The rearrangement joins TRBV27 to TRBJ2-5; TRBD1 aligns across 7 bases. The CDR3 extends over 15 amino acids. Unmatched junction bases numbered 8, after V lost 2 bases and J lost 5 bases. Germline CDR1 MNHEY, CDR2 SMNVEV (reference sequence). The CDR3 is CASSLDPQGYETQYF. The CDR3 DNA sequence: TGTGCCAGCAGTTTAGATCCACAGGGGTACGAGACCCAGTACTTC.

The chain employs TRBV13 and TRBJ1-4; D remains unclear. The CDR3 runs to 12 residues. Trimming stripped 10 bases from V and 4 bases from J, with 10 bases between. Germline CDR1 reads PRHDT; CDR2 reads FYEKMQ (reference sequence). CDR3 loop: CATRVGNEKLFF. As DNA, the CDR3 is TGTGCCACCCGGGTGGGTAATGAAAAACTGTTTTTT.